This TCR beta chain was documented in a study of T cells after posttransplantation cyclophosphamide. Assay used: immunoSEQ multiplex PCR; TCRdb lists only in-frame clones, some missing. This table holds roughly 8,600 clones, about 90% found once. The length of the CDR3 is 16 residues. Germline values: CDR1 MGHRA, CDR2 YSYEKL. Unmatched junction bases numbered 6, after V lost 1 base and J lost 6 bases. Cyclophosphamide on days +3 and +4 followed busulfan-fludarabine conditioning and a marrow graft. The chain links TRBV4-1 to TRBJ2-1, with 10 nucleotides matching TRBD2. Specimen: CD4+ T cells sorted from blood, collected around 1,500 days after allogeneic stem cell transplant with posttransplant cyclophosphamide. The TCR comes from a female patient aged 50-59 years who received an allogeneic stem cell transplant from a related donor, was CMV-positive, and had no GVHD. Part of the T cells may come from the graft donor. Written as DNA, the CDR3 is TGCGCCAGCAGCCAAGGCCTCAGCGGGAGGGCCAATGAGCAGTTCTTC. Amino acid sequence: CASSQGLSGRANEQFF.